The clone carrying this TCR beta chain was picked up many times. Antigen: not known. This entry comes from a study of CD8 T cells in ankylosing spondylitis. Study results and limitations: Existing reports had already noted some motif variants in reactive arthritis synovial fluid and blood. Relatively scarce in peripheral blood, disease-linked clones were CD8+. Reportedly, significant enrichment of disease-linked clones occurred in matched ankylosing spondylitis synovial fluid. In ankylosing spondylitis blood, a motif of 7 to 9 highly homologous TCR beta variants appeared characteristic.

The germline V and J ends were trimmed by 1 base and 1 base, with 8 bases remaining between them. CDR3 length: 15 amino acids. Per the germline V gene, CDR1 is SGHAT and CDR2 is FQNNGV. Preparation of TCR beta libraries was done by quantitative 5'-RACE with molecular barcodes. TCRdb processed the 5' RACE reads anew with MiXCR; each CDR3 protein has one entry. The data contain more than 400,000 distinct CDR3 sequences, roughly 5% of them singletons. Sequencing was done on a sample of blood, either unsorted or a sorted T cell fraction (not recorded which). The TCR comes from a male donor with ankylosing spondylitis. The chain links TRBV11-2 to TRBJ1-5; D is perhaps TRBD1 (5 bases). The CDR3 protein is CASSLGWGSNQPQHF. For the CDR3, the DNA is TGTGCCAGCAGCTTAGGGTGGGGGAGCAATCAGCCCCAGCATTTT.